This TCR beta chain was documented in a study of long-term antiretroviral therapy in people with HIV. Study results and caveats: ART adherence was not documented, and neither viral resistance nor therapy changes had any data.

The germline V gene encodes CDR1 MNHNS and CDR2 SASEGT. The CDR3 runs to 14 residues. V was clipped by 7 bases and J by 6 bases, with 18 bases between them. Version v3.0 of the immunoSEQ assay was performed at survey level. Sequencing used immunoSEQ multiplex PCR; TCRdb keeps in-frame clones, though not all of them. This sample has 38,000 or so clones, with about 95% found just once. Comments on this clone: Its matching antigen is unknown.

The specimen was unsorted PBMCs, collected roughly 9.4 years after starting antiretroviral therapy. The chain has TRBV6-1 and TRBJ1-1; perhaps TRBD1 as D (5 bases). This TCR was recovered from a man younger than 45 with HIV. CDR3 in DNA: TGTGCCAGCAATGTCCCCCAGGGACGTCCTGAAGCTTTCTTT. The encoded protein is CASNVPQGRPEAFF.